This T cell receptor beta chain emerged from a study of blood T cell repertoires in COVID-19. Looking at the study overall: Both acute and convalescent COVID-19 samples were obtained from the United States, Italy and Spain. T cells, B-cell-depleted T cells, or PBMCs supplied cDNA or gDNA.

J was trimmed by 5 bases and V by 5 bases; bases with no gene match: 5. CDR3 length: 13 residues. The germline gives CDR1 LGHNA, CDR2 YNFKEQ. As originally analysed: Amplifying reference gene primers gave estimates of nucleated cell counts. Profiled with immunoSEQ multiplex PCR; TCRdb holds only in-frame clones, not every one. Clone size and V and J calls were adopted from that table, with D and trimming inferred from the DNA. The sample has 200,000 to 250,000 clones, roughly four fifths seen once; the top ten hold 6.5% to 9%. The sequencing sample was made of peripheral blood. The sequence came from a woman older than 75 with COVID-19, enrolled during active disease. The J gene is TRBJ1-2, the V gene TRBV4-2, with 7 bases lining up with TRBD1. The CDR3: CASSEGAGYGYTF. CDR3 DNA: TGTGCCAGCAGCGAGGGGGCTGGATATGGCTACACCTTC.